This is a list of T cell receptor beta chains from one sample in a study of identical twins. Each CDR3 protein gets one entry after TCRdb re-called the 5' RACE reads with MiXCR. The sample records a few hundred thousand distinct CDR3 sequences, roughly 10% being singletons. The data were also submitted as part of a second study, on yellow fever vaccine responses in identical twins.

The sequenced sample consisted of CD8+ T cells sorted from blood. These TCRs come from a woman between 18 and 29 years old in good health. Each CDR3 is given with its conserved first and last residue. Each record gives: V gene, J gene, clone size, D gene, CDR3 protein, CDR3 DNA. A D gene is named only where the DNA matches it firmly. Clone size is stated in some rows and not others, as once, few, many or a class when expanded.

TRBV29-1	TRBJ2-1	many	-	CSGNRDSLDEQFF	TGCAGCGGAAACCGGGACTCCCTCGATGAGCAGTTCTTC
TRBV23-1	TRBJ2-7	few	TRBD1	CATQTGVSYEQYF	TGCGCCACGCAAACAGGGGTATCCTACGAGCAGTACTTC
TRBV25-1	TRBJ2-7	many	TRBD2	CASSGPWTSGRYEQYF	TGTGCCAGCAGTGGCCCCTGGACTAGCGGGAGGTACGAGCAGTACTTC
TRBV29-1	TRBJ2-2	many	TRBD2	CSVGFRLAGGTNTGELFF	TGCAGCGTTGGTTTTCGACTAGCGGGGGGCACGAACACCGGGGAGCTGTTTTTT
TRBV20-1	TRBJ2-7	many	TRBD1	CSADPGQGAWEQYF	TGCAGTGCCGATCCGGGACAGGGGGCATGGGAGCAGTACTTC
TRBV4-2	TRBJ1-5	-	-	CASSQVVGYLPQHF	TGTGCCAGCAGCCAAGTTGTCGGATATCTGCCCCAGCATTTT
TRBV29-1	TRBJ2-7	-	-	CSAVGSQITPTYEQYF	TGCAGCGCGGTGGGCAGTCAGATAACCCCGACCTACGAGCAGTACTTC
TRBV7-9	TRBJ2-7	few	-	CASSLVARERNEQYF	TGTGCCAGCAGCTTAGTAGCCAGGGAAAGGAACGAGCAGTACTTC
TRBV7-3	TRBJ2-7	-	TRBD1	CASSLDGTGGPLYEQYF	TGTGCCAGCAGCTTGGACGGGACAGGGGGCCCTCTCTACGAGCAGTACTTC
TRBV6-2/TRBV6-3	TRBJ2-7	-	TRBD2	CASSYSRQARTSGIYEQYF	TGTGCCAGCAGTTACTCGAGGCAGGCGAGGACTAGCGGGATCTACGAGCAGTACTTC
TRBV20-1	TRBJ2-7	many	-	CSAREEGYEQYF	TGCAGTGCTAGAGAGGAGGGGTACGAGCAGTACTTC
TRBV4-3	TRBJ2-7	-	TRBD1	CASSQTGATYEQYF	TGCGCCAGCAGCCAGACAGGGGCCACCTACGAGCAGTACTTC
TRBV3-1	TRBJ2-7	-	TRBD2	CASSQNRGTSGSYEQYF	TGTGCCAGCAGCCAAAACAGGGGTACTAGCGGGAGTTACGAGCAGTACTTC
TRBV30	TRBJ1-3	few	-	CAWSIWGSPGYF	TGTGCCTGGAGTATTTGGGGTTCTCCAGGATATTTT
TRBV29-1	TRBJ2-1	many	TRBD1	CSDTPGTGWYNEQFF	TGCAGCGATACCCCCGGGACAGGGTGGTACAATGAGCAGTTCTTC
TRBV7-2	TRBJ2-3	many	-	CASSLLDSLSTDTQYF	TGTGCCAGCAGCTTGTTGGATTCCCTTAGCACAGATACGCAGTATTTT
TRBV4-3	TRBJ2-7	few	-	CASSQVSAGYEQYF	TGCGCCAGCAGCCAAGTATCTGCCGGTTACGAGCAGTACTTC
TRBV20-1	TRBJ2-7	many	-	CSARDQGIEQYF	TGCAGTGCTAGAGATCAAGGGATCGAGCAGTACTTC
TRBV7-9	TRBJ2-7	-	TRBD2	CASSLGGGAFHEQYF	TGTGCCAGCAGCTTAGGCGGGGGGGCCTTCCACGAGCAGTACTTC
TRBV29-1	TRBJ1-1	few	-	CSAGGGEAFF	TGCAGCGCCGGGGGCGGTGAAGCTTTCTTT
TRBV28	TRBJ2-7	many	TRBD1	CASTVRQGFTYEQYF	TGTGCCAGCACCGTGCGACAGGGATTCACCTACGAGCAGTACTTC
TRBV2	TRBJ1-1	-	-	CASSENVWNTEAFF	TGTGCCAGCAGTGAGAATGTATGGAACACTGAAGCTTTCTTT
TRBV16	TRBJ1-4	many	TRBD1	CASSQMGQGFEKLFF	TGTGCCAGCAGCCAAATGGGACAGGGATTCGAAAAACTGTTTTTT
TRBV6-5	TRBJ2-1	few	-	CASSYSTLREQFF	TGTGCCAGCAGTTACTCGACTCTGAGAGAGCAGTTCTTC
TRBV27	TRBJ2-1	-	-	CASSFEPYNEQFF	TGTGCCAGCAGTTTCGAGCCCTACAATGAGCAGTTCTTC
TRBV15	TRBJ2-5	many	-	CATSSPPWWTQYF	TGTGCCACCAGCAGCCCCCCTTGGTGGACCCAGTACTTC
TRBV12-3/TRBV12-4	TRBJ2-3	many	-	CASTRSTDTQYF	TGTGCCAGCACCCGCTCCACAGATACGCAGTATTTT
TRBV27	TRBJ2-7	few	TRBD1	CATTDRDSPYEQYF	TGTGCCACAACCGACCGGGACAGTCCCTACGAGCAGTACTTC
TRBV5-1	TRBJ2-7	many	-	CASSLLGSVDEQYF	TGCGCCAGCAGCTTGCTAGGGTCGGTGGACGAGCAGTACTTC
TRBV4-3	TRBJ2-3	few	-	CASSQGVGGQLSTDTQYF	TGCGCCAGCAGCCAAGGAGTAGGAGGACAGCTTAGCACAGATACGCAGTATTTT
TRBV5-5	TRBJ2-2	few	-	CASSPRSAREDTGELFF	TGTGCCAGCAGCCCACGGTCGGCCAGGGAAGACACCGGGGAGCTGTTTTTT
TRBV20-1	TRBJ2-1	-	-	CSARDPGGSSYNEQFF	TGCAGTGCTAGAGATCCGGGCGGGTCATCCTACAATGAGCAGTTCTTC
TRBV5-1	TRBJ1-6	many	-	CASSLMWRGNSPLHF	TGCGCCAGCAGCTTGATGTGGCGGGGGAATTCACCCCTCCACTTT
TRBV20-1	TRBJ2-2	-	TRBD2	CSARVEPGWTSGFTGELFF	TGCAGTGCTAGAGTCGAGCCCGGATGGACTAGCGGGTTCACCGGGGAGCTGTTTTTT
TRBV27	TRBJ2-1	few	TRBD1	CASGVGATGMNEQFF	TGTGCCAGCGGAGTAGGTGCGACAGGGATGAATGAGCAGTTCTTC
TRBV20-1	TRBJ2-7	-	TRBD1	CSARDIAGQGGFEQYF	TGCAGTGCTAGAGATATTGCGGGACAGGGGGGTTTCGAGCAGTACTTC
TRBV12-3/TRBV12-4	TRBJ1-1	-	-	CASSLARATEAFF	TGTGCCAGCAGTTTAGCCAGGGCCACTGAAGCTTTCTTT
TRBV13	TRBJ2-3	many	-	CASSYRTSTDTQYF	TGTGCCAGCAGCTATAGGACAAGCACAGATACGCAGTATTTT
TRBV14	TRBJ2-7	few	TRBD1	CASSPETGSYEQYF	TGTGCCAGCAGCCCAGAGACAGGGAGCTACGAGCAGTACTTC
TRBV20-1	TRBJ2-1	many	-	CSAMSLEGYNEQFF	TGCAGTGCTATGTCCCTGGAGGGCTACAATGAGCAGTTCTTC
TRBV28	TRBJ2-5	few	-	CASSFGRGGETQYF	TGTGCCAGCAGTTTCGGCCGCGGAGGAGAGACCCAGTACTTC
TRBV11-2	TRBJ2-7	few	TRBD2	CASSFLAGGSYEQYF	TGTGCCAGCAGCTTCCTAGCGGGGGGTTCCTACGAGCAGTACTTC
TRBV3-1	TRBJ2-1	many	TRBD2	CASSQTSGVFPRYNEQFF	TGTGCCAGCAGCCAAACTAGCGGGGTTTTCCCCCGGTACAATGAGCAGTTCTTC
TRBV6-4	TRBJ2-1	many	-	CASSDGLYNEQFF	TGTGCCAGCAGTGATGGTCTTTACAATGAGCAGTTCTTC
TRBV9	TRBJ2-2	few	-	CASSVAKGTGELFF	TGTGCCAGCAGCGTAGCTAAGGGGACGGGGGAGCTGTTTTTT
TRBV16	TRBJ2-3	many	TRBD1	CASSNTGQVFPDTQYF	TGTGCCAGCAGCAACACAGGACAGGTTTTTCCAGATACGCAGTATTTT
TRBV29-1	TRBJ2-7	many	TRBD1	CSVTPDTGTGGPSYEQYF	TGCAGCGTGACCCCAGATACCGGGACAGGGGGCCCCTCCTACGAGCAGTACTTC
TRBV27	TRBJ2-7	many	-	CASSPIWVKGGDEEEQYF	TGTGCCAGCAGCCCGATCTGGGTGAAAGGGGGAGATGAAGAAGAGCAGTACTTC
TRBV5-1	TRBJ1-1	many	-	CASSWNQQGSTEAFF	TGCGCCAGCAGCTGGAACCAACAGGGTTCAACCGAAGCTTTCTTT
TRBV4-3	TRBJ2-3	few	-	CASSQDGLSGTDTQYF	TGCGCCAGCAGCCAAGATGGGCTCAGCGGCACAGATACGCAGTATTTT
TRBV5-1	TRBJ2-7	many	TRBD1	CASSSGTGSYEQYF	TGTGCCAGCAGCTCCGGGACAGGGTCCTACGAGCAGTACTTC
TRBV27	TRBJ2-2	-	TRBD1	CASSSGQVANTGELFF	TGTGCCAGCAGTTCGGGACAGGTCGCGAACACCGGGGAGCTGTTTTTT
TRBV7-8	TRBJ2-7	-	-	CASSLGLPDYEQYF	TGTGCCAGCAGCTTAGGGCTGCCCGACTACGAGCAGTACTTC
TRBV6-5	TRBJ1-5	few	-	CASHPGNDQPQHF	TGTGCCAGCCACCCAGGGAACGATCAGCCCCAGCATTTT
TRBV6-4	TRBJ2-6	-	TRBD1	CASSDWGQGEIWANVLTF	TGTGCCAGCAGTGACTGGGGACAGGGGGAAATTTGGGCCAACGTCCTGACTTTC